This T cell receptor (beta chain) emerged from a study of blood T cells in healthy people across ages. CDR3 length: 16 residues. CDR1 and CDR2 (germline): SGHVS, FNYEAQ. The V and J ends lost 5 bases and 3 bases, in that order; junction bases with no gene match: 8. Together with a sample-barcoded 5' primer, a J-beta primer mix was included in a second PCR lasting roughly 6 to 12 cycles. Tagging of each cDNA molecule was performed by a template-switch adaptor with 12 random nucleotides. Via MiXCR, TCRdb re-called the 5' RACE reads, giving one row per CDR3 protein. The data show about 830,000 distinct CDR3 sequences, 58% seen once.

The sequence derives from a man younger than 45 in good health. The chain uses TRBV7-6 and TRBJ2-1, with 9 bases fitting TRBD2. The sample consisted of blood. The CDR3, as DNA: TGTGCCAGCAGCGCTCAGCGGGGGGCAAACTACAATGAGCAGTTCTTC. Residues: CASSAQRGANYNEQFF. The entire variable domain, with the rest obtained from reference TRBV7-6 and TRBJ2-1, is as follows: GAGVSQSPRYKVTKRGQDVALRCDPISGHVSLYWYRQALGQGPEFLTYFNYEAQQDKSGLPNDRFSAERPEGSISTLTIQRTEQRDSAMYRCASSAQRGANYNEQFFGPGTRLTVL.